This T cell receptor (beta chain) was sequenced for a study of T cells in localized non-small cell lung cancer. Overall study results and limits: Tumor showed lower T cell clonality than uninvolved adjacent lung, where it was highest. In adjacent lung, a median around 50 of the top 100 tumor clones were found.

Trimming pared 0 bases from V and 0 bases from J, leaving 8 bases between. The V gene's germline CDR1 is MGHRA and CDR2 YSYEKL. CDR3 size: 15 residues. Of note for this clone: Its target is not known.

The repertoire was sequenced with immunoSEQ multiplex PCR; TCRdb's copy has only in-frame clones and lacks some. The sample includes about 25,000 clones, about 86% seen only once; the top ten take approximately 14%. The sequence derives from an older female donor with stage I lung adenocarcinoma. The V and J genes are TRBV4-1 and TRBJ1-1; D unclear. Sequences were derived from peripheral blood, sampled before any cancer treatment. CDR3 in amino acids: CASSQEAGMNTEAFF. The CDR3 DNA follows: TGCGCCAGCAGCCAAGAGGCAGGTATGAACACTGAAGCTTTCTTT.